This is a list of T cell receptor beta chains from one sample in a study of blood T cell repertoires in COVID-19. The data were produced by immunoSEQ multiplex PCR, yet TCRdb's version contains in-frame clones alone and is incomplete. The sample comprises 130,000 to 150,000 clones, 80% to 90% of which are singletons, and about 11% rests with the top ten. Sequenced sample: PBMCs or T cells enriched from blood (not recorded which). The receptors stem from a man between 60 and 75 years old who had recovered from COVID-19. Each CDR3 is given with its conserved first and last residue. D genes are given only for firm matches. Size is omitted from some rows. Given values are once, few, many or a class for expanded clones.

CDR3 protein,CDR3 DNA,clone size,V gene,D gene,J gene
CASSQEGTGSARGYTF,TGCGCCAGCAGCCAAGAAGGCACAGGGTCGGCGCGTGGCTACACCTTC,-,TRBV4-1,-,TRBJ1-2
CASSLVAGGETQYF,TGTGCCAGCAGCTTAGTGGCGGGCGGGGAGACCCAGTACTTC,once,TRBV7-9,-,TRBJ2-5
CASSAYGVVAGGGGQPQHF,TGTGCCAGCAGCGCATACGGGGTTGTGGCAGGGGGAGGAGGACAGCCCCAGCATTTT,-,TRBV6-4,TRBD1,TRBJ1-5
CASSHRAQPQHF,TGTGCCAGCTCACACAGGGCTCAGCCCCAGCATTTT,-,TRBV18,-,TRBJ1-5
CASSLYGRAGNEQFF,TGTGCCAGCAGCTTGTACGGGAGGGCGGGCAATGAGCAGTTCTTC,few,TRBV5-4,TRBD2,TRBJ2-1
CASSLEGQVNEQFF,TGTGCCAGCAGCTTAGAAGGACAGGTCAATGAGCAGTTCTTC,few,TRBV7-9,TRBD1,TRBJ2-1
CASSQTSGAGELFF,TGTGCCAGCTCACAGACTAGCGGGGCCGGGGAGCTGTTTTTT,-,TRBV18,TRBD2,TRBJ2-2
CASSRGAGELFF,TGTGCCAGCAGCCGGGGGGCCGGGGAGCTGTTTTTT,once,TRBV12-3/TRBV12-4,TRBD2,TRBJ2-2
CASSGQGGPYNEQFF,TGTGCCAGCAGCGGCCAGGGTGGTCCCTACAATGAGCAGTTCTTC,-,TRBV9,-,TRBJ2-1
CASSLGGDANGYTF,TGCGCCAGCAGCTTGGGAGGAGACGCTAATGGCTACACCTTC,-,TRBV5-1,-,TRBJ1-2
CASRPFGGDQPQHF,TGTGCCAGCAGACCATTCGGAGGGGATCAGCCCCAGCATTTT,once,TRBV6-5,-,TRBJ1-5
CASSPGTGGTYEQYF,TGTGCCAGCAGCCCAGGGACAGGGGGGACCTACGAGCAGTACTTC,-,TRBV6-5,TRBD1,TRBJ2-7
CASSWPGTSGMHTDTQYF,TGTGCCAGCAGCTGGCCCGGGACTAGCGGGATGCACACAGATACGCAGTATTTT,-,TRBV5-6,TRBD2,TRBJ2-3
CASSSLLAGAYNEQFF,TGTGCCAGCAGTTCTTTACTAGCGGGAGCTTACAATGAGCAGTTCTTC,-,TRBV27,TRBD2,TRBJ2-1
CASSTGQLYGYTF,TGTGCCAGCAGTACTGGGCAGCTCTATGGCTACACCTTC,few,TRBV6-5,-,TRBJ1-2
CASSEQGPNTEAFF,TGTGCCAGCTCGGAACAGGGGCCGAACACTGAAGCTTTCTTT,few,TRBV18,TRBD1,TRBJ1-1
CASSGLTGGPVRNEQFF,TGTGCCAGCAGTGGTCTGACGGGAGGGCCAGTAAGGAATGAGCAGTTCTTC,-,TRBV28,TRBD2,TRBJ2-1
CAGRTGGESPLHF,TGTGCCGGCCGGACAGGGGGCGAGTCACCCCTCCACTTT,-,TRBV30,TRBD1,TRBJ1-6
CASSRQFPNTGELFF,TGTGCCAGCAGCCGACAGTTTCCGAACACCGGGGAGCTGTTTTTT,-,TRBV3-1/TRBV3-2,-,TRBJ2-2
CASSLGGFPNEKLFF,TGCGCCAGCAGCTTGGGCGGATTTCCGAATGAAAAACTGTTTTTT,-,TRBV5-1,-,TRBJ1-4
CASSLTGTTPQHF,TGTGCCAGCAGTTTAACCGGGACTACGCCCCAGCATTTT,-,TRBV28,-,TRBJ1-5
CASSVLLSNEQFF,TGTGCCAGCAGTGTACTATTAAGCAATGAGCAGTTCTTC,-,TRBV28,-,TRBJ2-1
CASSSGTGPYEQYF,TGTGCCAGCAGTTCGGGGACAGGACCCTACGAGCAGTACTTC,-,TRBV27,TRBD1,TRBJ2-7
CASSLTSGSIQDTQYF,TGTGCCAGCAGCTTGACTAGCGGGAGTATACAAGATACGCAGTATTTT,-,TRBV5-6,TRBD2,TRBJ2-3
CSAGLSFQETQYF,TGCAGCGCAGGACTTTCTTTCCAAGAGACCCAGTACTTC,-,TRBV29-1,-,TRBJ2-5